This TCR beta chain was documented in a study of regulatory T cells in long-lasting Graves disease. This clonotype occurred many times. Its antigen remains unidentified. Indicated time point: newly diagnosed GD, antithyroid drugs for less than 3 months. PBMC RNA served as the TCR library source. Study-level points and caveats: TCR diversity in persistent Graves' patients was below that of newly diagnosed ones.

This CDR3 is 14 amino acids long. The V gene lost 2 bases and the J gene lost 0 bases, with 8 bases spanning the gap. Germline assignment: CDR1 SEHNR and CDR2 FQNEAQ (reference sequence). The authors built TCR beta libraries using iRepertoire HTBI primers and Arm-PCR of CDR3 regions. TCRdb reprocessed the multiplex PCR reads via MiXCR and lists one record per CDR3 protein. Counted here are some 330,000 distinct CDR3 sequences, 10% to 15% occurring once; the ten biggest clones make up approximately 17%. These data also featured in a second study, about T cells in Graves' hyperthyroidism and ophthalmopathy. According to that study: The study used the HTBI primer set for a first-round RT-PCR of the TCR CDR3.

This sample comprised peripheral blood mononuclear cells (PBMCs), obtained at new diagnosis, from a patient treated with antithyroid drugs. The receptor comes from a woman between 18 and 30 years old with Graves disease. The chain has TRBV7-9 and TRBJ2-7; possibly TRBD1 for D (6 bases). The CDR3 sequence: CASSLQGYSYEQYF. The CDR3 DNA sequence: TGTGCCAGCAGCTTACAGGGGTACTCCTACGAGCAGTACTTC.